This entry describes one T cell receptor (beta chain). Its antigen remains unidentified. A much bigger clone sits one base away, suggesting this may be a read error. The library came from three nested PCR rounds adapted from ARM-PCR protocols. TCRdb analysed the multiplex PCR reads with MiXCR anew, one entry per CDR3 protein. The data contain around 76,000 distinct CDR3 sequences, 76% of them singletons. These data come from a study of tumor and adjacent non-tumor tissue in lung cancer. Overall study: Stage I to III disease affected about nine men and roughly 5 women aged roughly 30 to 80. On average, productive TCRbeta reads reached about 4.4 million per sample.

Study findings and constraints: Normal lung showed higher cumulative top 100 clone frequency than tumor.

RNA was extracted from bulk tissue without any cell sorting. Distant lung tissue was collected more than 3 cm away from the tumor edge. The CDR3 covers 14 residues. The V and J ends lost 0 bases and 6 bases respectively, with 10 bases between them. CDR1 is SGHNT, CDR2 YYREEE, per germline (reference sequence). The clonotype was recovered from a man in his 70s with non-small cell lung cancer. This chain connects TRBV5-4 to TRBJ1-5; D possibly corresponds to TRBD1 (5 bases). Sequenced sample: distant non-tumor lung tissue. DNA for the CDR3: TGTGCCAGCAGCTTGGGGGGGATTGGTCAGCCCCAGCATTTT. This sequence encodes CASSLGGIGQPQHF. Full variable domain (outside the CDR3, taken from reference TRBV5-4 and TRBJ1-5): ETGVTQSPTHLIKTRGQQVTLRCSSQSGHNTVSWYQQALGQGPQFIFQYYREEENGRGNFPPRFSGLQFPNYSSELNVNALELDDSALYLCASSLGGIGQPQHFGDGTRLSIL.